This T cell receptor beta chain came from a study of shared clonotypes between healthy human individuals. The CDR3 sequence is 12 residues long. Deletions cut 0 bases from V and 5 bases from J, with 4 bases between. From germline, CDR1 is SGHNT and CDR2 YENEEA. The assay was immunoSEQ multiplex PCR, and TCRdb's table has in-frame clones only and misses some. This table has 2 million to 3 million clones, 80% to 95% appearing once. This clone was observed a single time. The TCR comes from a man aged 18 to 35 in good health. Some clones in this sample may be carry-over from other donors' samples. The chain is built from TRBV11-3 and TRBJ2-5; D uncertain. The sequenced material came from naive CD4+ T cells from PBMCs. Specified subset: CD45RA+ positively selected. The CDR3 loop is CASSLDSETQYF. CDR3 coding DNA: TGTGCCAGCAGCTTAGATAGCGAGACCCAGTACTTC. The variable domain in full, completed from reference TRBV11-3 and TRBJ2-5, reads EAGVVQSPRYKIIEKKQPVAFWCNPISGHNTLYWYLQNLGQGPELLIRYENEEAVDDSQLPKDRFSAERLKGVDSTLKIQPAELGDSAVYLCASSLDSETQYFGPGTRLLVL.